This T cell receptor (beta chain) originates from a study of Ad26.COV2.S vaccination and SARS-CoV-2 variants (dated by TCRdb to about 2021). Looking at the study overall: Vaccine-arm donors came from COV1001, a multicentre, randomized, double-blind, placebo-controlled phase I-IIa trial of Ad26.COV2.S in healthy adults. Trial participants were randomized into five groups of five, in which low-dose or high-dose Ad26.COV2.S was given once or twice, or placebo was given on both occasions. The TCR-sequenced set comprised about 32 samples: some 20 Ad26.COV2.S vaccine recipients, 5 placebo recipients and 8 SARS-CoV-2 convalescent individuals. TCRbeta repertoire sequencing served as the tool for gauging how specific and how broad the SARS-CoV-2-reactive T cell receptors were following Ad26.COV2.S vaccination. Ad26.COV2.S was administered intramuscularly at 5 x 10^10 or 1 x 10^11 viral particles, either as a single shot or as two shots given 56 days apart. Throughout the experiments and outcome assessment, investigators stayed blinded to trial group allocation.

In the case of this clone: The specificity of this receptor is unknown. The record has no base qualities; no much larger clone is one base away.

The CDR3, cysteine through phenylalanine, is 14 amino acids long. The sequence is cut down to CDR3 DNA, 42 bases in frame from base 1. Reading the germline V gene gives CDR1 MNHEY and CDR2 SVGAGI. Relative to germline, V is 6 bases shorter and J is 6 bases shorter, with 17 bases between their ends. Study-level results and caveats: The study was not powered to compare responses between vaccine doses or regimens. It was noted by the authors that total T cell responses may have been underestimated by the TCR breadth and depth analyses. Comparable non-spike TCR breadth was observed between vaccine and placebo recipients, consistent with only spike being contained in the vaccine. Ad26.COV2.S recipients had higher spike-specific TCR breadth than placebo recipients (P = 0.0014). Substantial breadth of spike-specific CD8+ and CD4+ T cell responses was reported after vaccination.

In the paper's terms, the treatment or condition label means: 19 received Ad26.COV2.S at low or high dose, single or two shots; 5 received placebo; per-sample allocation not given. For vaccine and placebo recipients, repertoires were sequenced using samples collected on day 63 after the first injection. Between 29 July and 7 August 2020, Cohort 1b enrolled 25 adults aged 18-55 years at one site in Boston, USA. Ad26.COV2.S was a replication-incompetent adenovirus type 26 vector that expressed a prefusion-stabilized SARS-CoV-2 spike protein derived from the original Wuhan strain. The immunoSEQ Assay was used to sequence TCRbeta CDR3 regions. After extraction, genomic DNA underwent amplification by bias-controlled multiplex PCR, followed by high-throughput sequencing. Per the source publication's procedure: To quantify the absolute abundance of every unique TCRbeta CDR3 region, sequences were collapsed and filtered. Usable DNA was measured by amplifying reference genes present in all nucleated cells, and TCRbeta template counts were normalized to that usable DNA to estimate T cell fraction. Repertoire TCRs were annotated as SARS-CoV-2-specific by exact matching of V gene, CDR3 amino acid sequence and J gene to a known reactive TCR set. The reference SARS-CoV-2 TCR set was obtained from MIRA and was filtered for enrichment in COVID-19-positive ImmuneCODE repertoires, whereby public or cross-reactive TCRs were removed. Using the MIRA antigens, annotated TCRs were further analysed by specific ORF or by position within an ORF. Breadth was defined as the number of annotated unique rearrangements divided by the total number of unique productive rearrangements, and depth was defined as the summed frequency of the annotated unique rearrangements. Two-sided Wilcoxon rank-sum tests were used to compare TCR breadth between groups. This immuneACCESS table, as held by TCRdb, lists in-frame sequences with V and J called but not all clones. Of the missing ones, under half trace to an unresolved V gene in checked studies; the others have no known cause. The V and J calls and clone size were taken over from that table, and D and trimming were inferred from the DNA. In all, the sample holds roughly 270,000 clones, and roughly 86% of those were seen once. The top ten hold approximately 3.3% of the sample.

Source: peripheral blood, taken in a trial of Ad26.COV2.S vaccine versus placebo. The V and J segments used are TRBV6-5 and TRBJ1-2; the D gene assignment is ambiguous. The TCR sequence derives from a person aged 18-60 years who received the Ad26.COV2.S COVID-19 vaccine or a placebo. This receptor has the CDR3 CASRPMGGFNGYTF. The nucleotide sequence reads TGTGCCAGCAGGCCCATGGGAGGGTTTAATGGCTACACCTTC.